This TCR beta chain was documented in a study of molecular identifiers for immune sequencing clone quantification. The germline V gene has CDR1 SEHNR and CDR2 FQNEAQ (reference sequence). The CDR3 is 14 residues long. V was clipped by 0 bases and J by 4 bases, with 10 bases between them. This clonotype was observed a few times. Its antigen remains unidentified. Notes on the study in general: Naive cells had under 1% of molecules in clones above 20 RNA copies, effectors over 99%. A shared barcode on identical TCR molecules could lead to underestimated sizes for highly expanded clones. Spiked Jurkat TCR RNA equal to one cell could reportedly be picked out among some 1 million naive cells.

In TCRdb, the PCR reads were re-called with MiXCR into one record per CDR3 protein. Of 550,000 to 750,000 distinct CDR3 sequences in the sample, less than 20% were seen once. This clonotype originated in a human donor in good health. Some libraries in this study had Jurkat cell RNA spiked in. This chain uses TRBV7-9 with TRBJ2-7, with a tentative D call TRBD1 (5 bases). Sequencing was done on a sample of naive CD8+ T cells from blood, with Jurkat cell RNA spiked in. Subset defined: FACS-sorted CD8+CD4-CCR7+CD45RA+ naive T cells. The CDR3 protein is CASSLAGRQYEQYF. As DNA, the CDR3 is TGTGCCAGCAGCTTAGCGGGCCGACAGTACGAGCAGTACTTC.